This T cell receptor (beta chain) is drawn from a study of blood T cells in healthy people across ages. This clonotype was seen a handful of times. Antigen specificity is unknown. V was shortened by 0 bases and J by 0 bases, with 15 bases between the two germline ends. The germline gives CDR1 LNHNV, CDR2 YYDKDF (reference sequence). CDR3 length: 17 amino acids. Study-wide points: The authors considered diversity estimates from one million T cells to be underestimates. Diversity of TCR beta per million T cells declined in a roughly linear way with age.

PCR was performed a second time for about 7 to 12 cycles using a sample-barcoded 5' primer and a J-beta primer mix. Each CDR3 protein gets one entry after TCRdb re-called the 5' RACE reads with MiXCR. The data hold around 1,900,000 distinct CDR3 sequences, with approximately 39% observed a single time. Approximately 9 milliliters of peripheral blood were drawn from each donor into EDTA-treated tubes. The source is a human donor in good health. The chain couples TRBV15 to TRBJ2-7; D possibly corresponds to TRBD2 (6 bases). Sequenced material: blood. CDR3: CATSRDVARGYSYEQYF. CDR3 coding DNA: TGTGCCACCAGCAGAGATGTTGCCCGGGGGTACTCCTACGAGCAGTACTTC. The full variable domain, rest sourced from reference TRBV15 and TRBJ2-7, is DAMVIQNPRYQVTQFGKPVTLSCSQTLNHNVMYWYQQKSSQAPKLLFHYYDKDFNNEADTPDNFQSRRPNTSFCFLDIRSPGLGDTAMYLCATSRDVARGYSYEQYFGPGTRLTVT.